This TCR beta chain was profiled in a study of cytomegalovirus exposure and HLA in healthy donors. Produced via immunoSEQ multiplex PCR; TCRdb's table is partial and in-frame only. The repertoire holds roughly 100,000 clones, roughly nine tenths seen once, with 1.5% to 2% in the top ten. Trimming stripped 2 bases from V and 2 bases from J, with 9 bases between. CDR3 length: 14 amino acids. Per the germline V gene, CDR1 is SGHAT and CDR2 is FQNNGV. The specimen sequenced was PBMCs. The TCR was taken from a woman under 30 in good health and CMV-seropositive. The chain employs TRBV11-2 and TRBJ2-5; D may be TRBD1 (5 bases). The CDR3 coding sequence is TGTGCCAGCAGCTTAACGGACACACAAGAGACCCAGTACTTC. It encodes CASSLTDTQETQYF.